A single sample is the source of the 16 T cell receptor beta chains below, sequenced in a study of CD8 T cells in Susac syndrome. About 0.45 to 1 ug RNA was reverse transcribed with random hexamers. Each CDR3 protein is one row after TCRdb ran MiXCR on the immunoSEQ multiplex PCR reads. The table shows around 170,000 distinct CDR3 sequences, with about 95% occurring only once. Material for sequencing was CD8+ T cells from PBMCs. All receptors derive from a human donor with Susac syndrome.

The genes are TRBV18 and TRBJ1-2, with 7 bases matching TRBD1. Germline loops: CDR1 KGHSH, CDR2 LQKENI. The CDR3 extends over 15 amino acids. V gave up 1 base and J gave up 6 bases; unmatched junction bases: 8. CDR3 region: CASSPRRQGFDGYTF. CDR3 sequence (DNA): TGTGCCAGCTCACCACGGCGACAGGGATTTGATGGCTACACCTTC.

The chain recombines TRBV3-1 with TRBJ2-7; TRBD1 agrees at 9 bases. The CDR3 sequence is 15 residues long. The germline CDR1 and CDR2 sequences are LGHDT and YNNKEL (reference sequence). The V gene end was trimmed by 0 bases and the J gene end by 5 bases; junction bases not matched to a gene: 5. CDR3 protein: CASSQDGTGSDEQYF. Here the CDR3 DNA reads TGTGCCAGCAGCCAAGATGGGACAGGGAGCGACGAGCAGTACTTC.

This rearrangement joins TRBV20-1 to TRBJ2-1, with 11 bases that match TRBD2. V was pared by 4 bases and J by 7 bases, with 9 bases of the junction left unmatched. Germline CDR1 DFQATT, CDR2 SNEGSKA (reference sequence). CDR3 size: 15 residues. Here the CDR3 reads CSATSGTSGGNEQFF. CDR3 sequence (DNA): TGCAGTGCTACCTCCGGGACTAGCGGCGGTAATGAGCAGTTCTTC.

Here the CDR3 DNA reads TGCAGTGGTATCCGGGACAGGAACACTGAAGCTTTCTTT. It translates to CSGIRDRNTEAFF. This chain links TRBV20-1 with TRBJ1-1; TRBD1 agrees at 7 bases. Germline trimming cut 7 bases from V and 1 base from J; bases unmatched to any gene: 6. This CDR3 is 13 amino acids long. The germline gives CDR1 DFQATT, CDR2 SNEGSKA (reference sequence).

The V and J genes are TRBV4-1 and TRBJ2-1; 9 positions match TRBD2. Germline CDR1 and CDR2: MGHRA and YSYEKL. This CDR3 spans 17 amino acids. Trimming cost V 0 bases and J 6 bases; bases outside gene matches: 9. CDR3 protein: CASSQDNFGRGGNEQFF. As DNA, the CDR3 is TGCGCCAGCAGCCAAGATAATTTCGGGCGGGGGGGCAATGAGCAGTTCTTC.

V gene TRBV30 combines with J gene TRBJ1-5, with D possibly TRBD1 on 5 matching bases. V was pared by 5 bases and J by 6 bases, with 14 bases between. CDR3 size: 13 residues. Per germline, CDR1 GTSNPN and CDR2 SVGIG (reference sequence). As DNA, the CDR3 is TGTGCCTGGGGGGACTGTTTATGTCAGCCCCAGCATTTT. Residues: CAWGDCLCQPQHF. Drawing the rest from reference TRBV30 and TRBJ1-5, the complete variable domain is SQTIHQWPATLVQPVGSPLSLECTVEGTSNPNLYWYRQAAGRGLQLLFYSVGIGQISSEVPQNLSASRPQDRQFILSSKKLLLSDSGFYLCAWGDCLCQPQHFGDGTRLSIL.

This chain uses TRBV19 with TRBJ2-6; a weak D match, TRBD1 (5 bases). The V gene's germline CDR1 is LNHDA and CDR2 SQIVND (reference sequence). The V and J ends lost 7 bases and 2 bases respectively, with 12 bases between them. This CDR3 contains 15 residues. In DNA, the CDR3 is TGTGCCAGTACACAGGACGTTACTGGGGCCAACGTCCTGACTTTC. Translation gives CASTQDVTGANVLTF. The full variable domain, with the rest looked up from reference TRBV19 and TRBJ2-6, is DGGITQSPKYLFRKEGQNVTLSCEQNLNHDAMYWYRQDPGQGLRLIYYSQIVNDFQKGDIAEGYSVSREKKESFPLTVTSAQKNPTAFYLCASTQDVTGANVLTFGAGSRLTVL.

DNA for the CDR3: TGTGCCAGCAGCCCACTGGAAGGGGTCTCCTACGAGCAGTACTTC. Amino acid sequence: CASSPLEGVSYEQYF. The rearrangement uses TRBV6-5 and TRBJ2-7, with a possible D match to TRBD1 (5 bases). The length of the CDR3 is 15 residues. V was trimmed by 6 bases and J by 0 bases, leaving 15 bases between them. CDR1 and CDR2 (germline): MNHEY, SVGAGI.

This clonotype was found once. The chain carries TRBV18 and TRBJ2-3; D remains ambiguous. V lost 1 base, J lost 0 bases, and 5 bases lay in between. The CDR3 consists of 14 residues. From germline, CDR1 is KGHSH and CDR2 LQKENI. In nucleotides, the CDR3 is TGTGCCAGCTCACCACTAGATAGCACAGATACGCAGTATTTT. It yields the protein CASSPLDSTDTQYF.

This clonotype appeared once. This sequence joins TRBV20-1 and TRBJ1-5; 7 bases align to TRBD1. This CDR3 has 15 residues. Trimming at V came to 5 bases and at J to 2 bases, leaving 9 bases not matched to a gene. Germline V CDR1 and CDR2: DFQATT, SNEGSKA (reference sequence). The CDR3 coding sequence is TGCAGTGCTGTGCAAGGGGGCTTGGGCAATCAGCCCCAGCATTTT. The encoded protein is CSAVQGGLGNQPQHF.

This chain uses TRBV11-2 with TRBJ2-5, with 7 bases fitting TRBD2. The germline V gene has CDR1 SGHAT and CDR2 FQNNGV. With V trimmed by 5 bases and J by 5 bases, 11 bases remained unmatched. The CDR3 length is 15 residues. The CDR3 DNA sequence: TGTGCCAGCAGCCTCGCGGGGCGGGGGTTGGAGACCCAGTACTTC. Protein sequence: CASSLAGRGLETQYF.

The chain joins TRBV7-9 to TRBJ2-7; 11 nucleotides agree with TRBD2. The CDR3 is 17 amino acids. Losses at the gene ends were 5 bases for V and 3 bases for J; bases not matched to a gene: 12. Germline CDR1 reads SEHNR; CDR2 reads FQNEAQ (reference sequence). CDR3 residues: CASSPPGVAGGHYEQYF. The CDR3 bases are TGTGCCAGCAGCCCGCCCGGGGTAGCGGGGGGGCACTACGAGCAGTACTTC.

The DNA of the CDR3 is TGTGCCAGCAGCTCGCCAGCGGGGGCCAGCTACGAGCAGTACTTC. It encodes CASSSPAGASYEQYF. The V gene is TRBV5-6, the J gene TRBJ2-7; 8 bases fit TRBD2. Losses at the gene ends were 3 bases for V and 3 bases for J; bases not matched to a gene: 8. Germline-derived CDR1 and CDR2 are SGHDT and YYEEEE. The CDR3 has 15 residues.

The V and J genes are TRBV13 and TRBJ1-2; 10 bases map to TRBD1. The CDR3 sequence is 15 residues long. V dropped 5 bases and J dropped 2; count of bases not matched to a gene: 5. Looked up from germline, CDR1 is PRHDT and CDR2 is FYEKMQ (reference sequence). CDR3 loop: CASSRGTGENYGYTF. The DNA for the CDR3 is TGTGCCAGCAGCCGAGGGACAGGGGAGAACTATGGCTACACCTTC.

The chain uses TRBV4-2 and TRBJ2-5; D may correspond to TRBD1 or TRBD2 (6 bases each). V gave up 0 bases and J gave up 5 bases, with 13 bases separating them. Germline CDR1 is LGHNA and CDR2 is YNFKEQ. The CDR3 extends over 15 amino acids. The CDR3 region is CASSQDWGAEETQYF. Written as DNA, the CDR3 is TGTGCCAGCAGCCAAGATTGGGGGGCAGAGGAGACCCAGTACTTC.

The rearrangement links TRBV11-2 to TRBJ2-4, with D possibly matching TRBD1 (5 bases). The CDR3 is 15 residues long. The germline CDR1 and CDR2 sequences are SGHAT and FQNNGV. Trimming cost V 0 bases and J 6 bases, with 12 bases left between them. The chain's CDR3 is CASSLDLAGINIQYF. The CDR3 nucleotides read TGTGCCAGCAGCTTAGATCTCGCAGGGATAAACATTCAGTACTTC.